This TCR beta chain was sequenced during a study of shared clonotypes between healthy human individuals. Overall study: Plates per donor: three CD4 naive, three CD4 memory, two CD8 naive, one CD8 memory. Study-wide findings and caveats: Clonotypes not shared had lower generation probabilities than those common to all four donors.

The CDR3 runs to 13 residues. Germline V gene lookup returns CDR1 SGHDT and CDR2 YYEEEE. The germline V and J ends were trimmed by 4 bases and 4 bases, with 8 bases remaining between them. About this clone itself: Its antigen is not known.

Using immunoSEQ multiplex PCR, the repertoire was profiled, and TCRdb retains in-frame clones only, with some absent. The table records fewer than 400,000 clones, about 74% of them present only once. The chain has TRBV5-6 and TRBJ2-2; perhaps TRBD1 as D (5 bases). This sequence originates from a young man in good health. The sample comprised memory CD4+ T cells sorted from blood. The subset: CD45RA-negative fraction. The CDR3: CASSRRVTGELFF. CDR3 DNA: TGTGCCAGCAGCCGCAGGGTCACCGGGGAGCTGTTTTTT.